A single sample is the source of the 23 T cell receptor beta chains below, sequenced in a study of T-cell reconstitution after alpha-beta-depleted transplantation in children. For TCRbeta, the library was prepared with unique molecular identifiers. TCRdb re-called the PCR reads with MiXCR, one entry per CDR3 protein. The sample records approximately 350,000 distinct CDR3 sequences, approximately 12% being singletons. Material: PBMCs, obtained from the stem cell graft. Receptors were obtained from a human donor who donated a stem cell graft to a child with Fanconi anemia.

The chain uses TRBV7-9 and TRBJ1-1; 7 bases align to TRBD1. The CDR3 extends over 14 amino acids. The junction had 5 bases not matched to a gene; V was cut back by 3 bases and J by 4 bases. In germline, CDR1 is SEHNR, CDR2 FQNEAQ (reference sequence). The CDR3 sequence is CASSFENRGTEAFF. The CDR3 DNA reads TGTGCCAGCAGCTTCGAAAACAGGGGCACTGAAGCTTTCTTT.

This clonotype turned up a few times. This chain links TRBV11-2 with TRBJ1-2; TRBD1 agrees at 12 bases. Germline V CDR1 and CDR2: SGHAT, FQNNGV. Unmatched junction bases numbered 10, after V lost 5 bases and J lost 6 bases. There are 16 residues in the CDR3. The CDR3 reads CASSRSGTGGDDGYTF. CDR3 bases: TGTGCCAGCAGCAGATCCGGGACAGGGGGCGACGATGGCTACACCTTC.

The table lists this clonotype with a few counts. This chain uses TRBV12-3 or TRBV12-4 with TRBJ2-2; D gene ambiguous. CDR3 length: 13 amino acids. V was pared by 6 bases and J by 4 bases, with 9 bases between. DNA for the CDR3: TGTGCCAGCAGCCCCCTGGCCACCGGGGAGCTGTTTTTT. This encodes CASSPLATGELFF.

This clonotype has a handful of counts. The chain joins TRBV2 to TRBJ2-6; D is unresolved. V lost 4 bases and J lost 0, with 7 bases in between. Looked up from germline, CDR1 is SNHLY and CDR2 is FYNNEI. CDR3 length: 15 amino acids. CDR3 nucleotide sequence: TGTGCCAGCAGTGGTGAGGTCTCTGGGGCCAACGTCCTGACTTTC. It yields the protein CASSGEVSGANVLTF.

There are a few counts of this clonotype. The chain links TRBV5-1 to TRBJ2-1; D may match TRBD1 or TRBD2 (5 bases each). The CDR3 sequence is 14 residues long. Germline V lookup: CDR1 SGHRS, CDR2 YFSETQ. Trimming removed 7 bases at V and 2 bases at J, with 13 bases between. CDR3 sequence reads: CASWLGEPYNEQFF. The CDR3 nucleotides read TGCGCCAGCTGGTTGGGGGAACCCTACAATGAGCAGTTCTTC.

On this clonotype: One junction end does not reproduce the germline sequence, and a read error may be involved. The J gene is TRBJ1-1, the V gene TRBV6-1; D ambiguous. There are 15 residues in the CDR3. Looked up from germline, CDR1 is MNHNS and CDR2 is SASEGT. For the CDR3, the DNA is TGTGTCAGCAGTAAACTGATAGACGGCCGCACTGAAGCTTTCTTT. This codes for CVSSKLIDGRTEAFF.

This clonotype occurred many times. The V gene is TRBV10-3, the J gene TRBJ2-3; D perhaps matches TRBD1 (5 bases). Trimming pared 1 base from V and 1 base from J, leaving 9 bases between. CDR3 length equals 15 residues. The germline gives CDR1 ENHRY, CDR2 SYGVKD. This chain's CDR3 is CAISELSRGTDTQYF. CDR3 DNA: TGTGCCATCAGTGAGTTGAGCAGGGGCACAGATACGCAGTATTTT.

In nucleotides, the CDR3 is TGCAGCGTTGATCAGGGAAAGTACTTC. Its translation: CSVDQGKYF. V gene TRBV29-1 combines with J gene TRBJ2-5; weak D call: TRBD1 (5 bases). The CDR3 covers 9 residues. From germline, CDR1 is SQVTM and CDR2 ANQGSEA. V lost 3 bases and J 12 bases, leaving 8 bases between the germline ends.

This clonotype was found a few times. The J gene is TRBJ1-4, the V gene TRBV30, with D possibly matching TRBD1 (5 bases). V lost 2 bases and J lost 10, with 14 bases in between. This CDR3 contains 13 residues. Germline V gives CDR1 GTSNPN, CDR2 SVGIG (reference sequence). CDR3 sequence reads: CAWSIRDGGKLFF. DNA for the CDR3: TGTGCCTGGAGTATCCGGGACGGGGGAAAACTGTTTTTT.

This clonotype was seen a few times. The DNA of the CDR3 is TGTGCCAGCAGTTACGTCACCGAGATAAATGGCTACACCTTC. It codes for CASSYVTEINGYTF. V usage is TRBV6-2 or TRBV6-3 and J usage is TRBJ1-2; no definite D call. The CDR3 totals 14 residues. Trimming pared 2 bases from V and 6 bases from J, leaving 13 bases between. The germline V gene has CDR1 MNHEY and CDR2 SVGEGT.

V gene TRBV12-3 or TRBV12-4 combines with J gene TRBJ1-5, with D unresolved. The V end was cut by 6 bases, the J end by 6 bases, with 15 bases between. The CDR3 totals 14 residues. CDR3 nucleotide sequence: TGTGCCAGCAGCATAACGGGCTCTGGTCAGCCCCAGCATTTT. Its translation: CASSITGSGQPQHF.

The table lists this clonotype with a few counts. The CDR3 region is CASSSDTGDSTEAFF. The CDR3 region has the DNA TGTGCCAGCAGTTCCGATACAGGGGATAGTACTGAAGCTTTCTTT. The chain recombines TRBV25-1 with TRBJ1-1, with TRBD1 matching over 7 bases. J lost 5 bases, V lost 5 bases, and 11 bases had no gene match. Germline loops: CDR1 MGHDK, CDR2 SYGVNS. The CDR3 extends over 15 amino acids. Variable domain in full (rest from reference TRBV25-1 and TRBJ1-1): EADIYQTPRYLVIGTGKKITLECSQTMGHDKMYWYQQDPGMELHLIHYSYGVNSTEKGDLSSESTVSRIRTEHFPLTLESARPSHTSQYLCASSSDTGDSTEAFFGQGTRLTVV.

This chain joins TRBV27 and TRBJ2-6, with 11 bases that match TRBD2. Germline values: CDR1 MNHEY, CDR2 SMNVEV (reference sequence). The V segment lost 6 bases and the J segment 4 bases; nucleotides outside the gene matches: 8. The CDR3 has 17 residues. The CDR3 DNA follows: TGTGCCAGCAGAGAGACTAGCGGGGTAAGGGGGGCCAACGTCCTGACTTTC. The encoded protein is CASRETSGVRGANVLTF.

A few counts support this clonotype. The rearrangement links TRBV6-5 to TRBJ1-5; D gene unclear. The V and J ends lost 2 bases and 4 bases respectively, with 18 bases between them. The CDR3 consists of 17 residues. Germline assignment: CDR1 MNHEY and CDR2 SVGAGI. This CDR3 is CASSYPNRENPNQPQHF. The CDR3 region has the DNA TGTGCCAGCAGTTACCCCAACAGAGAAAATCCTAATCAGCCCCAGCATTTT.

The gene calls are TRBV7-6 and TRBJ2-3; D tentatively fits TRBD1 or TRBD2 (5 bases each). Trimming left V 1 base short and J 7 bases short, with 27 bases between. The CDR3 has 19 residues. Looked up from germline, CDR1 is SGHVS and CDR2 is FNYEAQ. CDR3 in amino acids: CASSLGGGQRPNTGNTQYF. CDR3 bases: TGTGCCAGCAGCTTAGGGGGCGGACAAAGGCCGAACACGGGGAATACGCAGTATTTT.

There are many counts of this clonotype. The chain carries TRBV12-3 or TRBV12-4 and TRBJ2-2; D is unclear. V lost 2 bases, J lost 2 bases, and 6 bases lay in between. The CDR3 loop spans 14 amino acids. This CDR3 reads CASSLRSNTGELFF. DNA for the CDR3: TGTGCCAGCAGTTTAAGGAGTAACACCGGGGAGCTGTTTTTT.

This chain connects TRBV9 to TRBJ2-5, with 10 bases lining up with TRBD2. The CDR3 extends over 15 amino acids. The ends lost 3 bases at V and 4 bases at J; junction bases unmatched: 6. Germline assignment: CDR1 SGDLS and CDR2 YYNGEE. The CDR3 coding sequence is TGTGCCAGCAGCGCCAGCGGGGGGGCTGGAGAGACCCAGTACTTC. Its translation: CASSASGGAGETQYF.

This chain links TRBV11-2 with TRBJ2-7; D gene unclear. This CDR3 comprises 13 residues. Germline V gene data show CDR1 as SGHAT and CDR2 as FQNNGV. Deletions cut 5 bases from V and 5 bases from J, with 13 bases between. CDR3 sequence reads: CASSLPFSHEQYV. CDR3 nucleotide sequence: TGTGCCAGCAGCCTCCCTTTTAGCCACGAGCAGTACGTC.

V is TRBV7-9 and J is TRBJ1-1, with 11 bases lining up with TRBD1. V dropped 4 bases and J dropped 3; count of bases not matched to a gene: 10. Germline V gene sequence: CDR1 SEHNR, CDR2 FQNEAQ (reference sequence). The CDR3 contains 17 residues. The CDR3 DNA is TGTGCCAGCAGCTGGCCTGGACAGGGGGCCGGGGACACTGAAGCTTTCTTT. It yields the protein CASSWPGQGAGDTEAFF. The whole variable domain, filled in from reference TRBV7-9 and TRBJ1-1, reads DTGVSQNPRHKITKRGQNVTFRCDPISEHNRLYWYRQTLGQGPEFLTYFQNEAQLEKSRLLSDRFSAERPKGSFSTLEIQRTEQGDSAMYLCASSWPGQGAGDTEAFFGQGTRLTVV.

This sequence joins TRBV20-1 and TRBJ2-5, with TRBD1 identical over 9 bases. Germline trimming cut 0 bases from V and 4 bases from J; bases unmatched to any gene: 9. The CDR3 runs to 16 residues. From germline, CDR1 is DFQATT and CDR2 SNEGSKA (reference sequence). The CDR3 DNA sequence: TGCAGTGCTAGAGATTCGAACAGGGGGCGCGCAGAGACCCAGTACTTC. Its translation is CSARDSNRGRAETQYF.

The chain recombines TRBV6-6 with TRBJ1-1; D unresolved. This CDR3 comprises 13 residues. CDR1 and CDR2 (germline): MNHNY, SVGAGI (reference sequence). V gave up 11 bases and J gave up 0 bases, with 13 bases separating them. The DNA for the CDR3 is TGTGCCTCCTACGCGGGCCTGAACACTGAAGCTTTCTTT. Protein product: CASYAGLNTEAFF.

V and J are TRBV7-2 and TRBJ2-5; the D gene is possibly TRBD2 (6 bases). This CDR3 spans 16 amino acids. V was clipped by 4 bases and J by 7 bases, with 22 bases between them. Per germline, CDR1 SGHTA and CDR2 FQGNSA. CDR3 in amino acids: CASSSVLDFSGGTQYF. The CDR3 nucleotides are TGTGCCAGCAGCTCAGTTTTGGATTTCTCCGGGGGGACCCAGTACTTC.

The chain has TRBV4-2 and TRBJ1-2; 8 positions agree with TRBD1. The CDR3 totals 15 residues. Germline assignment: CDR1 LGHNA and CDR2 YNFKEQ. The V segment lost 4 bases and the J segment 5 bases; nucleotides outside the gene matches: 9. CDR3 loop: CASSPGDRNAYGYTF. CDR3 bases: TGTGCCAGCAGCCCAGGGGACAGGAATGCGTATGGCTACACCTTC.